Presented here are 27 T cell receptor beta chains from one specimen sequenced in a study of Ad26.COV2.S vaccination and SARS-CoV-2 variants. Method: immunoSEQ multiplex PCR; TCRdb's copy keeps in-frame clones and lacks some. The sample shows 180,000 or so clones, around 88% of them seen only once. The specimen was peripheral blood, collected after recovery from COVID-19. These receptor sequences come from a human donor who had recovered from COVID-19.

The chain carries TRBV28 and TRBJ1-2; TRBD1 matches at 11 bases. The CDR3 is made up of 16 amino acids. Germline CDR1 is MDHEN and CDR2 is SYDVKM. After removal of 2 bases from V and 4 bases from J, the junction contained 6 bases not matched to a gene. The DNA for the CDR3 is TGTGCCAGCAGTTTAGGCTGGACAGGGGGCGGCTATGGCTACACCTTC. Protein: CASSLGWTGGGYGYTF.

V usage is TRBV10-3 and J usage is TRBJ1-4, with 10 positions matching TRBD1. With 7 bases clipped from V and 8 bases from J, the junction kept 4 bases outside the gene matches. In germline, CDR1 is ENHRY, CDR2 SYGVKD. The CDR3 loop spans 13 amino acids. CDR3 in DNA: TGTGCCATCACCCCGGGACAGGGGGAAAAACTGTTTTTT. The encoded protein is CAITPGQGEKLFF.

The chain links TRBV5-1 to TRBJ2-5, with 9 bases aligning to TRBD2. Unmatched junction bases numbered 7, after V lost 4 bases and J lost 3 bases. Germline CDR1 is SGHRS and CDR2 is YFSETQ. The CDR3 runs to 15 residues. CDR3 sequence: CASSTPREGEETQYF. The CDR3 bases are TGCGCCAGCAGCACACCGCGGGAGGGGGAAGAGACCCAGTACTTC.

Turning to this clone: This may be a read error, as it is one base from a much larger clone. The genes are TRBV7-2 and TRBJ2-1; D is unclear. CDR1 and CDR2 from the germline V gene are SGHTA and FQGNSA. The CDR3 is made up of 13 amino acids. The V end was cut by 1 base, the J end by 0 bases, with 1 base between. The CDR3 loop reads CASSLDSYNEQFF. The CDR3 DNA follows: TGTGCCAGCAGCTTAGACTCCTACAATGAGCAGTTCTTC.

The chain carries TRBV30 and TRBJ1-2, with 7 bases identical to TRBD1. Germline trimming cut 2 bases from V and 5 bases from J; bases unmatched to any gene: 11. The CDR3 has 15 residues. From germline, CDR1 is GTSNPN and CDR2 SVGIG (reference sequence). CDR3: CAWSLPTGTLYGYTF. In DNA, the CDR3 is TGTGCCTGGAGTCTCCCGACAGGGACTCTATATGGCTACACCTTC.

The CDR3 DNA follows: TGTGCCAGCAGTGTCCAGGGGATAGGGCTGAACACTGAAGCTTTCTTT. As protein: CASSVQGIGLNTEAFF. The V call is TRBV6-1, the J call TRBJ1-1, with a tentative D call TRBD1 (6 bases). With 4 bases removed from V and 0 bases from J, the gap between germline ends came to 15 bases. The V gene's germline CDR1 is MNHNS and CDR2 SASEGT. This CDR3 is built from 16 residues.

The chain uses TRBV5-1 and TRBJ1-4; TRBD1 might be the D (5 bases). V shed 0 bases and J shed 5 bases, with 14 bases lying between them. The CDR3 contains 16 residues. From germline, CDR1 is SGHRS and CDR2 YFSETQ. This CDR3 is CASSLGTTGGNEKLFF. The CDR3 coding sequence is TGCGCCAGCAGCTTGGGGACAACCGGAGGAAATGAAAAACTGTTTTTT.

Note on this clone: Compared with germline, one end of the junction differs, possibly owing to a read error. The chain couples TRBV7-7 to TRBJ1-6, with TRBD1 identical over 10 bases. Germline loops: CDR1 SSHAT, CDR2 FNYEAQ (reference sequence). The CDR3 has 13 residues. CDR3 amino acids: CASSRDRGSPLHF. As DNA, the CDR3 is TGTGCTAGCAGCCGGGACAGGGGATCCCCCCTCCACTTT.

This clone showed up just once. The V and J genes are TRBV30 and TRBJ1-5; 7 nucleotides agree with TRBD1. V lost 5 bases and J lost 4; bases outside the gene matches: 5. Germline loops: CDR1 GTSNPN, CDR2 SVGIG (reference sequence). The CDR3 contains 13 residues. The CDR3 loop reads CAWAHRGNQPQHF. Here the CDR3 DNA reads TGTGCCTGGGCTCACAGGGGTAATCAGCCCCAGCATTTT.

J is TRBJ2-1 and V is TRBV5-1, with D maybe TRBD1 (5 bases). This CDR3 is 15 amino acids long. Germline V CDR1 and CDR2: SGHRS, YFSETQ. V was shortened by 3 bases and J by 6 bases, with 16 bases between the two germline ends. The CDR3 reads CASSSPGAVTNEQFF. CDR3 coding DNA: TGCGCCAGCAGCTCACCTGGGGCCGTCACCAATGAGCAGTTCTTC.

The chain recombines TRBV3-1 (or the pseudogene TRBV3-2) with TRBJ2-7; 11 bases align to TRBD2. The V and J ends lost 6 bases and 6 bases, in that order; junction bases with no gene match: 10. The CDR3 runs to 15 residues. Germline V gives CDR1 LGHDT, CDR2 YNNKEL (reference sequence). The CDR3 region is CASSHLTSGRAEQYF. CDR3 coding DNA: TGTGCCAGCAGTCACCTCACTAGCGGGAGAGCCGAGCAGTACTTC.

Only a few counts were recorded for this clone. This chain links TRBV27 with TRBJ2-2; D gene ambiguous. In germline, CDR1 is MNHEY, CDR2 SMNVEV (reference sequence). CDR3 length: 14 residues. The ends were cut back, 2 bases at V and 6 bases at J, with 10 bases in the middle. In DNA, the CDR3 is TGTGCCAGCAGTTTAGTCGGCCTGGCCGGGGAGCTGTTTTTT. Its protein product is CASSLVGLAGELFF.

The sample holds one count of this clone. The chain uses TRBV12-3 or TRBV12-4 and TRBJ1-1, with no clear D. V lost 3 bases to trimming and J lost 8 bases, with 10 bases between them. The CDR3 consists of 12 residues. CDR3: CASSLDVWEAFF. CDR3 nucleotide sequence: TGTGCCAGCAGTTTGGACGTTTGGGAAGCTTTCTTT.

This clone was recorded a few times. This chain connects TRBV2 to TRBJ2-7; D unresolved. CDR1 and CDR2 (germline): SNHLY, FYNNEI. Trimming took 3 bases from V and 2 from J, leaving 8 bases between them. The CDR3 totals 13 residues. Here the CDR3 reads CASSDGGAYEQYF. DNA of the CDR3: TGTGCCAGCAGTGATGGCGGCGCCTACGAGCAGTACTTC.

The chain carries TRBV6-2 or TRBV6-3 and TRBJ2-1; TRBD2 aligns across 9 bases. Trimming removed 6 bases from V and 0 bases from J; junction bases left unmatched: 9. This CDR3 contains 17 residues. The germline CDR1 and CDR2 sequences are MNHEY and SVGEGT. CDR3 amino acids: CASSHGGGASSYNEQFF. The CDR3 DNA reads TGTGCCAGCAGCCACGGCGGGGGGGCCTCCTCCTACAATGAGCAGTTCTTC.

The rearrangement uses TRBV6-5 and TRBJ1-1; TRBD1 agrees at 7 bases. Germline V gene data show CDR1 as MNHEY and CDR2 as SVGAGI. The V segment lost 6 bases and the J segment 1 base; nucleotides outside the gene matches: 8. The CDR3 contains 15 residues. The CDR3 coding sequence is TGTGCCAGCAGCTATTACCGGGACAGGAACACTGAAGCTTTCTTT. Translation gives CASSYYRDRNTEAFF.

The CDR3 DNA sequence: TGTGCCAGCAGTTTACCCGGATCCCTTCCAGATACGCAGTATTTT. Protein: CASSLPGSLPDTQYF. This sequence joins TRBV28 and TRBJ2-3, with D unresolved. Germline values: CDR1 MDHEN, CDR2 SYDVKM. The germline V and J ends were trimmed by 2 bases and 4 bases, with 13 bases remaining between them. This CDR3 region has 15 residues.

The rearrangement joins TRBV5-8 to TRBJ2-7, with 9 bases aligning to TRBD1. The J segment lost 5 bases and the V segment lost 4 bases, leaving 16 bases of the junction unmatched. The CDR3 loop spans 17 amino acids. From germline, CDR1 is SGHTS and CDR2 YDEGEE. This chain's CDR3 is CASSEFSGTGMGHEQYF. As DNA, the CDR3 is TGTGCCAGCAGCGAATTCTCCGGGACAGGGATGGGGCACGAGCAGTACTTC.

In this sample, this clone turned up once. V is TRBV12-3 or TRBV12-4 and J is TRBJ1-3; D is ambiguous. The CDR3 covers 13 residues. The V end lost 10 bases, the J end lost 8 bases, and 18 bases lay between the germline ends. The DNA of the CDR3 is TGTGCCACCACCCCTGGGTTTGTGGACACCATATATTTT. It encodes CATTPGFVDTIYF.

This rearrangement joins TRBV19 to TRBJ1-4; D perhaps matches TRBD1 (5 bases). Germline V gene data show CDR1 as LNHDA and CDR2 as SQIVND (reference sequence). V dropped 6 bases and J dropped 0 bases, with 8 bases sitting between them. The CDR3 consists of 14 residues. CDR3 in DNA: TGTGCCAGTAGGGACATTTCAACTAATGAAAAACTGTTTTTT. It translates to CASRDISTNEKLFF.

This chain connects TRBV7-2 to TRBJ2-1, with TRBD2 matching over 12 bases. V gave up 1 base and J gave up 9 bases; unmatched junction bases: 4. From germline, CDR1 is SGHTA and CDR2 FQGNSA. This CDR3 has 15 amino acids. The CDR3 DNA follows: TGTGCCAGCAGCTTAGGACTAGCGGGGGAAATTGAGCAGTTCTTC. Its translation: CASSLGLAGEIEQFF.

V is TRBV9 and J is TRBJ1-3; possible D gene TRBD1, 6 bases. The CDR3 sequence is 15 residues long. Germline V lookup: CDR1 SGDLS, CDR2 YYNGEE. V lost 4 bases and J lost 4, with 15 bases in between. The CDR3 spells CASSRRQAPGNTIYF. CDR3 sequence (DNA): TGTGCCAGCAGCAGAAGACAGGCCCCCGGAAACACCATATATTTT.

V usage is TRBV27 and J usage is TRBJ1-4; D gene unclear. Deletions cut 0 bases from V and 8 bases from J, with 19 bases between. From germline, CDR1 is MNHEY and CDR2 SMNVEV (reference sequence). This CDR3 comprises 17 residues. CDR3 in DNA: TGTGCCAGCAGTTTATCTGCCCGCCAGGCTTTGGTCGAAAAACTGTTTTTT. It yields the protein CASSLSARQALVEKLFF.

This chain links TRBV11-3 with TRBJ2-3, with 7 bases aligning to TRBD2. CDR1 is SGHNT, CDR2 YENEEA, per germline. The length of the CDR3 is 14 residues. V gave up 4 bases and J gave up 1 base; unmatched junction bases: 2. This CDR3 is CASSSTSGTDTQYF. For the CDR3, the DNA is TGTGCCAGCAGCTCCACTAGCGGCACAGATACGCAGTATTTT. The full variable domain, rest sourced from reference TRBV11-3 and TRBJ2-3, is EAGVVQSPRYKIIEKKQPVAFWCNPISGHNTLYWYLQNLGQGPELLIRYENEEAVDDSQLPKDRFSAERLKGVDSTLKIQPAELGDSAVYLCASSSTSGTDTQYFGPGTRLTVL.

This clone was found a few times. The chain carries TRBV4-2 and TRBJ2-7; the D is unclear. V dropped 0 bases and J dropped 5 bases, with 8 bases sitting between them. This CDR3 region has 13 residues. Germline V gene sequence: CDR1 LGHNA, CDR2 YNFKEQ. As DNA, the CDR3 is TGTGCCAGCAGCCAAGAACGAAAGGACGAGCAGTACTTC. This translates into CASSQERKDEQYF.

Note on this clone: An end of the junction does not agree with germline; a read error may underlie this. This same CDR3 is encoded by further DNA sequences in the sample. The CDR3 DNA reads as TGTGCCACCAGTGATCCCCTGGAGGTAGCGGGGGAAAACAATGAACAGTTCTTC. It translates to CATSDPLEVAGENNEQFF. The chain uses TRBV24-1 and TRBJ2-1, with 9 bases lining up with TRBD2. In germline, CDR1 is KGHDR, CDR2 SFDVKD. The CDR3 is made up of 18 amino acids.

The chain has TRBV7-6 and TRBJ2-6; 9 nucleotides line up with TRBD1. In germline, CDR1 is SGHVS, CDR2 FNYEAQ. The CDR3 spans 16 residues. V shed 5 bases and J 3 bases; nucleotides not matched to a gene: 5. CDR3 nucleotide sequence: TGTGCCAGCAGCCCCGGACAGGGGTATGGGGCCAACGTCCTGACTTTC. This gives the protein CASSPGQGYGANVLTF.